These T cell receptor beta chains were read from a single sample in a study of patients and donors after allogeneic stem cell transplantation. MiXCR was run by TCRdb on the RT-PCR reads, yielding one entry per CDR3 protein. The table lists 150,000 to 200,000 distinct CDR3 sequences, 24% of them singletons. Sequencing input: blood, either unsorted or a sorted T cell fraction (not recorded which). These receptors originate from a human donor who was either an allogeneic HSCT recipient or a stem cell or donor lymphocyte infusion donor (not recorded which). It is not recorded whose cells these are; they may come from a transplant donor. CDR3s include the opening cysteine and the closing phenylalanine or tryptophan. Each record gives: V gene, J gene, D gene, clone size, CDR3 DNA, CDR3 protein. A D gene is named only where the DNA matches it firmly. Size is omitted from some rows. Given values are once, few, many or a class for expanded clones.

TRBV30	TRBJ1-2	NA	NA	TGTGCCTGGAGTGAGCGGGGGACGAACTATGGCTACACCTTC	CAWSERGTNYGYTF
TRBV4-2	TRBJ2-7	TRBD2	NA	TGTGCCAGCAGCCAAGAGGGGCTAGCGGGAGACGACGAGCAGTACTTC	CASSQEGLAGDDEQYF
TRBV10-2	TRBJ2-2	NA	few	TGCGCCAGCAGAGACACGCCCGGGGAGCTGTTTTTT	CASRDTPGELFF
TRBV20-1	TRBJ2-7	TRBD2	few	TGCAGTGCCATGATAGCGGGGCCATACTACGAGCAGTACTTC	CSAMIAGPYYEQYF
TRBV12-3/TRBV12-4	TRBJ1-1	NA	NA	TGTGCCAGCAGTTTAGCGCAGGAGGGGGCTTTCTTT	CASSLAQEGAFF
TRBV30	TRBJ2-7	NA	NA	TGTGCCTGGAGTGAGGGAGCCGAGCAGTACTTC	CAWSEGAEQYF
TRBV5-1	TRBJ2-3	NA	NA	TGCGCCAGCATGTGGCTGAACTCAGATACGCAGTATTTT	CASMWLNSDTQYF
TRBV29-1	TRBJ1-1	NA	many	TGCAGCGTTGCACAACCCACTGAAGCTTTCTTT	CSVAQPTEAFF
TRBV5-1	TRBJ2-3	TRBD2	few	TGCGCCAGCAGCTTGTCAGCGGGGGGCACAGATACGCAGTATTTT	CASSLSAGGTDTQYF
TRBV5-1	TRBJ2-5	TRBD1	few	TGCGCCAGCAGCTTGGCCCCCGGGACAGGCGAAGAGACCCAGTACTTC	CASSLAPGTGEETQYF
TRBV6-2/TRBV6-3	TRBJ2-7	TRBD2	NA	TGTGCCAGCAGTTCATGGACTAGCGGGCAGTACGAGCAGTACTTC	CASSSWTSGQYEQYF
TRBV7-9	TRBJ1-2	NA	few	TGTGCCAGCAGCATTATATCAGGGGTTCACGGCTACACCTTC	CASSIISGVHGYTF
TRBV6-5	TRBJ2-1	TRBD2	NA	TGTGCCAGCAAACGACTAGCGGACTACAATGAGCAGTTCTTC	CASKRLADYNEQFF
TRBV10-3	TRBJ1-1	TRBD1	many	TGTGCCATCAGGACGGGACAGGACACTGAAGCTTTCTTT	CAIRTGQDTEAFF
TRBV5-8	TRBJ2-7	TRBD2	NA	TGTGCCAGCAGCTTGGCGGGACTAGCGGCTGAGCAGTACTTC	CASSLAGLAAEQYF
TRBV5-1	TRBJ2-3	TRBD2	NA	TGCGCCAGCAGCTTTTTGGCCAGCGGGGAAGTGACAGATACGCAGTATTTT	CASSFLASGEVTDTQYF
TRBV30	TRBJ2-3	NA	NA	TGTGCCTGGAGAATATACGTGTCTACGCAGTATTTT	CAWRIYVSTQYF
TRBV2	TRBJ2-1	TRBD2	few	TGTGCCAGCAGCCTGGGACTAGCGGGGCCCAATGAGCAGTTCTTC	CASSLGLAGPNEQFF
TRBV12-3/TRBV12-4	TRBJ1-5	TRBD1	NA	TGTGCCAGCGGGACAGGGAATCAGCCCCAGCATTTT	CASGTGNQPQHF
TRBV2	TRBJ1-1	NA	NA	TGTGCCAGCAGTGATAGTCCGACTGAAGCTTTCTTT	CASSDSPTEAFF
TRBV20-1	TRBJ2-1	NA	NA	TGCAGTGCGCCTGACTTCGCTGGGCCCCTCTCCTACAATGAGCAGTTCTTC	CSAPDFAGPLSYNEQFF
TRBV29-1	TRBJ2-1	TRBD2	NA	TGCAGCGTTGAGGGCAGGGGAACTAGCGGGAGTTTTGAGCAGTTCTTC	CSVEGRGTSGSFEQFF
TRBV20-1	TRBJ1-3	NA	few	TGCAGTGCTAGAGCCCTTATTTACGGGGGCCGAAACACCATATATTTT	CSARALIYGGRNTIYF
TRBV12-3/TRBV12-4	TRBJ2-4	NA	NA	TGTGCCAGCAGGGGTAGGGCCAAAAACATTCAGTACTTC	CASRGRAKNIQYF
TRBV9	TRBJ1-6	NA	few	TGTGCCAGCAGCCCGAGACCCGATTCACCCCTCCACTTT	CASSPRPDSPLHF
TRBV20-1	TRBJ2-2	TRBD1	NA	TGCAATAGACAGGGGCGCGACACCGGGGAGCTGTTTTTT	CNRQGRDTGELFF
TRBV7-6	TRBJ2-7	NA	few	TGTGCCAGCAGTCTACAGACCGTCATGGGTTACAAGCGGCAGTACTTC	CASSLQTVMGYKRQYF
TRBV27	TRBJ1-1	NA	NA	TGTGCCAGCAGTTTTACCACGGGAAATGAAGCTTTCTTT	CASSFTTGNEAFF
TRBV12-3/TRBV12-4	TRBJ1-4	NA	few	TGTGCCAGCAGATCAACTAATGAAAAACTGTTTTTT	CASRSTNEKLFF
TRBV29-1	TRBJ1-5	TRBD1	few	TGCAGCGTTGAGCAGGGGGCAGGGCAGCCCCAGCATTTT	CSVEQGAGQPQHF
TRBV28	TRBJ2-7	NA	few	TGTGCCAGCAGTTTAGCGGATAATGGGCTTTTTTACGAGCAGTACTTC	CASSLADNGLFYEQYF
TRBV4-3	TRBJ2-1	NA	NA	TGCGCCAGCAGCATATTTCTCGGGACTTATCACAATGAGCAGTTCTTC	CASSIFLGTYHNEQFF
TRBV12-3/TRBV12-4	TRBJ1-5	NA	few	TGTGCCAGCAGTTTAGAGGGACCGCAAGTCAATCAGCCCCAGCATTTT	CASSLEGPQVNQPQHF